The clone carrying this T cell receptor (beta chain) was seen a few times. This sample stems from a study of STAT5B mutations in CD4+ large granular lymphocyte leukemia. As for the study in general: Healthy donors showed HLA-associated enrichment of the CDR3 'QG' motif.

CDR1 is SNHLY and CDR2 is FYNNEI in the germline V gene. The CDR3 totals 15 residues. V lost 7 bases and J 0 bases, leaving 13 bases between the germline ends. Data came from immunoSEQ multiplex PCR; TCRdb stores just in-frame clones and leaves some out. Of roughly 30,000 clones listed, roughly 84% were seen once; the top ten hold 2.1%. Input material: CD4+ T cells from blood buffy coats. The chain carries TRBV2 and TRBJ1-5, with TRBD1 as a possible D gene (5 bases). The clonotype was recovered from a human donor in good health. CDR3 DNA sequence: TGTGCCAGCAATGCGGGGGTTTTTAGCAATCAGCCCCAGCATTTT. Protein sequence: CASNAGVFSNQPQHF.